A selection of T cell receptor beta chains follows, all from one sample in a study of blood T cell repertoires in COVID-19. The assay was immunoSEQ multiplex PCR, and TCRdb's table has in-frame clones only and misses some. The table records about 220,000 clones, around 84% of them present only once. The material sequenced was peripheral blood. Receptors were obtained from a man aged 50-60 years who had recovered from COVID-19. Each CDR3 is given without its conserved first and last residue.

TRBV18 ASSPPLGGGPYNEQF
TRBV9 ASSVGQTYEQY
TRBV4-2 ASSQGAWGDYNEQF
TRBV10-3 AIRAGQGSYEQY
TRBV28 ASSLYQGASTDTQY
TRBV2 ASSLEVYEQY
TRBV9 ASSVAGTSQTSTDTQY
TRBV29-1 SVQTGTGAGTSLYNEQF
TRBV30 AWSSGRAWETQY
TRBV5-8 ASSLAGTGGEQY
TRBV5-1 ASSMAPGGAGNYGYT
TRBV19 ASSTLMTSGRLENEQF
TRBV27 ASSFRGRPDTQY
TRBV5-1 ASSFAGKTDTQY
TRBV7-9 ASSRTGNSPLH
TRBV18 ASSPRAIVRDSYGYT
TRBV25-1 ASKLSGRAAREQF
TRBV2 ASSRQGHNQPQH
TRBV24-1 ATSDSGHRGADTQY
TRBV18 ASSPKGQGSRNSPLH
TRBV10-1 ASSESSSDRAYEQY
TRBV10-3 AISESTGGRETQY
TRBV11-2 ASSLGGGSREKLF
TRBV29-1 SVVDLNNYNEQF
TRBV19 ASSTPRDSGDYGYT
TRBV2 ASSVGQGTGGYT
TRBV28 ASYSGVQEQY
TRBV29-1 SVEDVQGVDNEQF
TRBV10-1 ASSDGGSSQF
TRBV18 ASSTDRGRADTQY
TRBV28 AWSTGTGGFWDVWDQPQH
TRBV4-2 ASSQDELRNTEAF
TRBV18 ASSPGQGRETQY
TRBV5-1 ASSTQTGNYGYT
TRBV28 ASSSLGQPQH
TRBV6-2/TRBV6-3 ASSRGRTSGKNEQF
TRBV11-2 ASRPGLAGMYNEQF
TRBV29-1 SVSSGRLVTGELF
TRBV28 ASRGDSSSYYEQY
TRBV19 ASSVRTDTEAF
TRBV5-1 ASSHLAGGPNNEQF
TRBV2 ASSEGLAGPEQY
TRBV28 ASSPSPRTGSYEQY
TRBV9 ASSGAPGTPGDYEQY
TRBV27 ASNRQGTYEQY
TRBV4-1 ASSPGPGAGGTEAF